The rows below give T cell receptor beta chains drawn from one sample of a study of blood T cell repertoires in COVID-19. Generated by immunoSEQ multiplex PCR, the TCRdb table keeps only in-frame clones and is missing some. The table lists a few hundred thousand clones, 75% to 90% of them singletons. The sequenced sample consisted of PBMCs or T cells enriched from blood (not recorded which). These TCRs come from a man aged 25-40 years who had recovered from COVID-19. Each CDR3 is given with its conserved first and last residue. Fields, in order: CDR3 DNA, CDR3 protein, V gene, clone size, D gene, J gene. D genes are given only for firm matches. Expanded clones get a size class; other rows say once, few or many, or leave the size out.

CDR3 DNA: TGTGCCAGCAGCAGTGGACTAAAAATCTACAATGAGCAGTTCTTC
CDR3 protein: CASSSGLKIYNEQFF
V gene: TRBV7-9
clone size: NA
D gene: NA
J gene: TRBJ2-1

CDR3 DNA: TGTGCCAGCAGTTTAGAACGGCGGGAAAAACTGTTTTTT
CDR3 protein: CASSLERREKLFF
V gene: TRBV12-3/TRBV12-4
clone size: NA
D gene: NA
J gene: TRBJ1-4

CDR3 DNA: TGTGCCAGCAGTTTATTGGTGCGGGGGGATGAGCAGTTCTTC
CDR3 protein: CASSLLVRGDEQFF
V gene: TRBV28
clone size: once
D gene: TRBD2
J gene: TRBJ2-1

CDR3 DNA: TGTGCCAGCAGCCGTTTAGGACAGGGTTACACCGGGGAGCTGTTTTTT
CDR3 protein: CASSRLGQGYTGELFF
V gene: TRBV7-9
clone size: NA
D gene: TRBD1
J gene: TRBJ2-2

CDR3 DNA: TGTGCCAGCAGCCCCGACGAGCGGGAGAATCGGAGGAACCCCAATGAGCAGTTCTTC
CDR3 protein: CASSPDERENRRNPNEQFF
V gene: TRBV28
clone size: NA
D gene: TRBD2
J gene: TRBJ2-1

CDR3 DNA: TGTGCCACCAGCGTTAGCGGGAAAGGAGAGACCCAGTACTTC
CDR3 protein: CATSVSGKGETQYF
V gene: TRBV24-1
clone size: NA
D gene: TRBD2
J gene: TRBJ2-5

CDR3 DNA: TGTGCCACCAGCAGGCTAGCGGGAGTTACCTCCTACGAGCAGTACTTC
CDR3 protein: CATSRLAGVTSYEQYF
V gene: TRBV15
clone size: NA
D gene: TRBD2
J gene: TRBJ2-7

CDR3 DNA: TGTGCCAGTAGTATCTCATCAACAAACTCCTACAATGAGCAGTTCTTC
CDR3 protein: CASSISSTNSYNEQFF
V gene: TRBV19
clone size: NA
D gene: NA
J gene: TRBJ2-1

CDR3 DNA: TGTGCCAGCTCACCCGGCGAGGGCTCCTACAATGAGCAGTTCTTC
CDR3 protein: CASSPGEGSYNEQFF
V gene: TRBV18
clone size: NA
D gene: NA
J gene: TRBJ2-1

CDR3 DNA: TGTGCCAGCTCACCATTCACTATTCAGAGCTCTGGAAACACCATATATTTT
CDR3 protein: CASSPFTIQSSGNTIYF
V gene: TRBV18
clone size: NA
D gene: NA
J gene: TRBJ1-3

CDR3 DNA: TGTGCCAGCTCACTCATGACTAGCGGGGAGCTGTTTTTT
CDR3 protein: CASSLMTSGELFF
V gene: TRBV18
clone size: NA
D gene: NA
J gene: TRBJ2-2

CDR3 DNA: TGTGCCAGCAGTTTACGGGGACAGTATAATTCACCCCTCCACTTT
CDR3 protein: CASSLRGQYNSPLHF
V gene: TRBV27
clone size: NA
D gene: TRBD1
J gene: TRBJ1-6

CDR3 DNA: TGTGCCAGCAGCCGAGATCTACAGGTGGATGAGCAGTTCTTC
CDR3 protein: CASSRDLQVDEQFF
V gene: TRBV11-1
clone size: NA
D gene: NA
J gene: TRBJ2-1

CDR3 DNA: TGTGCCAGCAGTTTACTGTCAGGGGAAGCTTTCTTT
CDR3 protein: CASSLLSGEAFF
V gene: TRBV28
clone size: NA
D gene: NA
J gene: TRBJ1-1

CDR3 DNA: TGTGCCAGCAGCAATCCAGGGGCCCCGAACACCGGGGAGCTGTTTTTT
CDR3 protein: CASSNPGAPNTGELFF
V gene: TRBV21-1
clone size: NA
D gene: NA
J gene: TRBJ2-2

CDR3 DNA: TGTGCCAGCAGTTCATCCGGGACTAGCGACTCCTACGAGCAGTACTTC
CDR3 protein: CASSSSGTSDSYEQYF
V gene: TRBV27
clone size: once
D gene: TRBD2
J gene: TRBJ2-7

CDR3 DNA: TGTGCCAGCAGCTTAGCCACAGGGGGCTTGGATGGCTACACCTTC
CDR3 protein: CASSLATGGLDGYTF
V gene: TRBV7-9
clone size: NA
D gene: TRBD1
J gene: TRBJ1-2

CDR3 DNA: TGTGCCAGCAGCGAGGGACAGCACTCTGGAAACACCATATATTTT
CDR3 protein: CASSEGQHSGNTIYF
V gene: TRBV9
clone size: NA
D gene: TRBD1
J gene: TRBJ1-3

CDR3 DNA: TGTGCCAGCAGGGGCCGAAGCGGGAGGGCGTACAATGAGCAGTTCTTC
CDR3 protein: CASRGRSGRAYNEQFF
V gene: TRBV27
clone size: NA
D gene: TRBD2
J gene: TRBJ2-1

CDR3 DNA: TGTGCCAGCAGTTTATCGGTTCGCGAGCAGTTCTTC
CDR3 protein: CASSLSVREQFF
V gene: TRBV28
clone size: NA
D gene: NA
J gene: TRBJ2-1

CDR3 DNA: TGTGCCAGCAGTTTTACAGGGGCCGGAAGCAATCAGCCCCAGCATTTT
CDR3 protein: CASSFTGAGSNQPQHF
V gene: TRBV27
clone size: few
D gene: TRBD1
J gene: TRBJ1-5

CDR3 DNA: TGTGCCAGTAGTCTTAGGGGGACAGGGGCCCTCACTGAAGCTTTCTTT
CDR3 protein: CASSLRGTGALTEAFF
V gene: TRBV19
clone size: NA
D gene: TRBD1
J gene: TRBJ1-1

CDR3 DNA: TGTGCCAGCAGCCATTACCGGGACAGGAACTACGAGCAGTACTTC
CDR3 protein: CASSHYRDRNYEQYF
V gene: TRBV3-1/TRBV3-2
clone size: once
D gene: TRBD1
J gene: TRBJ2-7

CDR3 DNA: TGTGCCAGCAGTTACTTAGCGGGGGAGGGGGAGACCCAGTACTTC
CDR3 protein: CASSYLAGEGETQYF
V gene: TRBV6-6
clone size: NA
D gene: TRBD2
J gene: TRBJ2-5

CDR3 DNA: TGTGCCAGCAGACCCGGACTAGGATCAACCTACGAGCAGTACTTC
CDR3 protein: CASRPGLGSTYEQYF
V gene: TRBV6-5
clone size: NA
D gene: TRBD2
J gene: TRBJ2-7

CDR3 DNA: TGTGCCAGCAGCTTAGCAGCGCTAAACTCCGAGCAGTACTTC
CDR3 protein: CASSLAALNSEQYF
V gene: TRBV7-9
clone size: once
D gene: NA
J gene: TRBJ2-7

CDR3 DNA: TGTGCCAGCAGTGAAGCGGAACACGAGCAGTACTTC
CDR3 protein: CASSEAEHEQYF
V gene: TRBV25-1
clone size: NA
D gene: NA
J gene: TRBJ2-7